This T cell receptor beta chain is from a study of regulatory T cells in long-lasting Graves disease. For the study at large: Patients newly diagnosed with Graves' had been on antithyroid drugs for under 3 months.

From germline, CDR1 is MDHEN and CDR2 SYDVKM. Trimming pared 5 bases from V and 3 bases from J, leaving 14 bases between. The CDR3 extends over 15 amino acids. Ten or more counts support this clonotype. The target antigen is unknown. TCR beta libraries were built with iRepertoire HTBI primers and Arm-PCR of CDR3 regions. TCRdb ran MiXCR on the multiplex PCR reads and lists one entry per CDR3 protein. The sample has around 400,000 distinct CDR3 sequences; around 15% are singletons. The time point: newly diagnosed GD, antithyroid drugs for less than 3 months. Researchers made the TCR library from RNA that was extracted from PBMCs. The patients included were those that came from an endocrinology department in Xi'an, China. Roughly 9.3 milliliters of peripheral blood were taken and placed in EDTA tubes. General study points: Researchers examined only peripheral blood and not thyroid tissue.

The specimen comprised peripheral blood mononuclear cells (PBMCs), sampled at new diagnosis, from a patient treated with antithyroid drugs. This chain joins TRBV28 and TRBJ2-4, with D perhaps TRBD2 (5 bases). The clonotype originates from a female donor with Graves disease. In DNA, the CDR3 is TGTGCCAGCAGTCCACCGAGGGCGGGCAAAAACATTCAGTACTTC. Its translation: CASSPPRAGKNIQYF.